This entry lists 31 T cell receptor beta chains sequenced from one sample in a study of T cell clonality in common variable immunodeficiency. Assay used: immunoSEQ multiplex PCR; TCRdb lists only in-frame clones, some missing. The profile covers tens of thousands of clones, none occurring a single time. Material: peripheral blood mononuclear cells. The receptor source for this set is a person aged 18 to 70 in good health.

A word on this clone: The sequence runs out 3 residues before the end of the CDR3; the remainder is reconstructed from the germline J gene. J is TRBJ2-7 and V is TRBV5-1, with 12 positions matching TRBD2. The J segment lost 6 bases and the V segment lost 4 bases, leaving 14 bases of the junction unmatched. CDR3 length equals 17 residues. Germline-derived CDR1 and CDR2 are SGHRS and YFSETQ. The CDR3 spells CASSRRTSGEAGGEQYF. The covered CDR3 bases are TGCGCCAGCAGCCGACGGACTAGCGGGGAGGCAGGAGGCGAG.

This clone was seen many times. CDR3 DNA (partial): TGTGCCAGCTCACCTGCCAGCGGGCTCGCCGGGGAG. Translating it yields CASSPASGLAGE. The full CDR3 reads CASSPASGLAGELFF. This sequence joins TRBV18 and TRBJ2-2; D is perhaps TRBD2 (6 bases). Coverage ceases 3 residues before the CDR3 finishes, and the germline J gene fills in the end. V was trimmed by 3 bases and J by 6 bases, leaving 14 bases between them. The CDR3 spans 15 residues. The V gene's germline CDR1 is KGHSH and CDR2 LQKENI.

This clone has at least ten counts. The read terminates 3 residues ahead of where the CDR3 ends, so the germline J gene completes it. This rearrangement joins TRBV19 to TRBJ1-5; D perhaps matches TRBD1 (6 bases). The V and J ends lost 5 bases and 2 bases respectively, with 19 bases between them. The CDR3 is made up of 17 amino acids. CDR1 is LNHDA and CDR2 is SQIVND in the germline V gene (reference sequence). The sequenced part of the CDR3 DNA is TGTGCCAGTAGTGGCCGAGCGGGGGCGCGTCGCAATCAGCCC. Amino acid sequence: CASSGRAGARRNQP. The full CDR3 sequence reads CASSGRAGARRNQPQHF. Based on the CDR3 plus reference TRBV19 and TRBJ1-5, the full variable domain is DGGITQSPKYLFRKEGQNVTLSCEQNLNHDAMYWYRQDPGQGLRLIYYSQIVNDFQKGDIAEGYSVSREKKESFPLTVTSAQKNPTAFYLCASSGRAGARRNQPQHFGDGTRLSIL.

This clone was detected many times. Coverage ceases 3 residues before the CDR3 finishes, and the germline J gene fills in the end. The chain links TRBV7-9 to TRBJ2-7, with D tentatively TRBD2 (7 bases). The CDR3 runs to 12 residues. Germline V gene lookup returns CDR1 SEHNR and CDR2 FQNEAQ (reference sequence). Trimming took off 5 bases at V and 6 bases at J, with 11 bases between the two ends. The part of the CDR3 DNA that was read is TGTGCCAGCAGCGGGGGGGCTCCCGAG. This codes for CASSGGAPE. The entire CDR3 is CASSGGAPEQYF.

This clone was counted only a few times. The CDR3 goes on 3 residues after the read ends, and that part is filled in from the germline J gene. The chain joins TRBV7-9 to TRBJ1-3; weak D call: TRBD1 (5 bases). The CDR3 loop spans 14 amino acids. Germline V gene data show CDR1 as SEHNR and CDR2 as FQNEAQ (reference sequence). Deletions cut 1 base from V and 6 bases from J, with 10 bases between. The CDR3 protein is CASSLELQANTIYF. The sequenced CDR3 bases are TGTGCCAGCAGCTTAGAATTACAGGCAAACACC.

This clone was seen many times. The read falls 3 residues short of the CDR3 end, and the missing part is taken from the germline J gene. This rearrangement joins TRBV29-1 to TRBJ1-1, with D possibly TRBD1 on 5 matching bases. V lost 4 bases and J 4 bases, leaving 7 bases between the germline ends. The CDR3 runs 11 residues. Germline loops: CDR1 SQVTM, CDR2 ANQGSEA. CDR3 in amino acids: CSVGGGTEAFF. The CDR3 bases that were read are TGCAGCGTTGGGGGGGGCACTGAA.

This clone appeared many times. The read halts 3 residues ahead of the CDR3 end, with the missing end drawn from the germline J gene. This chain connects TRBV5-6 to TRBJ2-5; weak D call: TRBD1 (5 bases). Germline V CDR1 and CDR2: SGHDT, YYEEEE. Trimming left V 4 bases short and J 6 bases short, with 16 bases between. The CDR3 loop spans 14 amino acids. The CDR3 DNA, read in part, is TGTGCCAGCAGCGATCGTCAGGGTCGACAGACC. This gives the protein CASSDRQGRQT. The entire CDR3 protein reads CASSDRQGRQTQYF.

About this clone: The read is 3 residues too short to cover the CDR3 end, so that end is filled in from the germline J gene. This sequence joins TRBV2 and TRBJ1-5; TRBD1 aligns across 12 bases. CDR1 is SNHLY and CDR2 is FYNNEI in the germline V gene. The CDR3 consists of 13 residues. The CDR3 loop is CASTSGTGGPQHF. CDR3 DNA, as far as it was read: TGTGCCAGCACCTCCGGGACAGGGGGCCCC.

The sample holds many counts of this clone. Read data end 3 residues before the CDR3 end; the end is taken from the germline J gene. The chain combines TRBV2 with TRBJ2-3; 9 nucleotides line up with TRBD1. Germline CDR1 is SNHLY and CDR2 is FYNNEI. This CDR3 is 19 amino acids long. V trimming: 4 bases; J trimming: 0 bases; junction bases outside the gene matches: 14. CDR3 DNA (partial): TGTGCCAGCAGTGGACAGGGGGGATATAAAGGGATTAGCACAGATACG. Protein product: CASSGQGGYKGISTDT. The whole CDR3 protein is CASSGQGGYKGISTDTQYF.

Ten or more counts support this clone. Sequencing ends 3 residues short of the CDR3 end; the germline J gene provides the rest. This chain connects TRBV20-1 to TRBJ1-6; D might be TRBD1 (6 bases). From germline, CDR1 is DFQATT and CDR2 SNEGSKA (reference sequence). The V gene lost 1 base and the J gene lost 5 bases, with 6 bases spanning the gap. This CDR3 region has 13 residues. Partial CDR3 DNA: TGCAGTGCTAGAGGGGGGCATAATTCACCC. Residues: CSARGGHNSP. Given in full, the CDR3 is CSARGGHNSPLHF.

This clone was counted many times. The read gets to within 3 residues of the CDR3 end, and the germline J gene fills in the rest. The rearrangement uses TRBV7-3 and TRBJ2-2; D remains ambiguous. The CDR3 consists of 13 residues. The germline gives CDR1 SGHTA, CDR2 FQGTGA. V was trimmed by 5 bases and J by 2 bases, leaving 6 bases between them. CDR3 sequence reads: CASSRHNTGELFF. The sequenced CDR3 bases are TGTGCCAGCAGCCGACACAACACCGGGGAG.

This clone was counted between two and nine times. With the read ending 3 residues before the CDR3 end, the germline J gene is used to fill in that end. This sequence joins TRBV30 and TRBJ2-5; the match to TRBD2 covers 12 bases. Germline CDR1 is GTSNPN and CDR2 is SVGIG (reference sequence). This CDR3 has 14 residues. V lost 3 bases and J lost 1; bases outside the gene matches: 0. The CDR3 is CAWRLAGGQETQYF. The sequenced part of the CDR3 DNA is TGTGCCTGGAGACTAGCGGGAGGCCAAGAGACC.

Ten or more counts support this clone. The read stops 3 residues short of the end of the CDR3; the missing end is completed from the germline J gene. The chain has TRBV2 and TRBJ2-7, with 9 bases fitting TRBD1. The CDR3 spans 17 residues. Germline V lookup: CDR1 SNHLY, CDR2 FYNNEI. V lost 6 bases, J lost 3 bases, and 15 bases stayed unmatched. This chain's CDR3 is CASRNETKGQGHYEQYF. The CDR3 DNA, read in part, is TGTGCCAGCAGGAACGAAACGAAAGGACAGGGGCACTACGAG.

The sample holds many counts of this clone. The CDR3 is cut off 3 residues early in the read; its end comes from the germline J gene. This rearrangement joins TRBV29-1 to TRBJ2-2; D is undetermined. The CDR3 has 12 residues. V lost 6 bases, J lost 1 base, and 6 bases lay in between. Germline V CDR1 and CDR2: SQVTM, ANQGSEA. The sequenced part of the CDR3 DNA is TGCAGCGTCGCAGGGAACACCGGGGAG. Amino acid sequence: CSVAGNTGE. The complete CDR3 reads CSVAGNTGELFF.

The table lists this clone with many counts. The CDR3 goes on 3 residues after the read ends, and that part is filled in from the germline J gene. The V gene is TRBV2, the J gene TRBJ1-2; D gene uncertain. Per germline, CDR1 SNHLY and CDR2 FYNNEI. V shed 3 bases and J shed 0 bases, with 20 bases lying between them. This CDR3 is built from 18 residues. The CDR3 is CASSETAGWDVTNYGYTF. CDR3 bases read: TGTGCCAGCAGTGAGACCGCGGGATGGGATGTTACTAACTATGGC.

There are many counts of this clone. Read coverage stops 3 residues before the CDR3 terminus; the germline J gene supplies the remainder. The chain uses TRBV19 and TRBJ1-1; D call uncertain. This CDR3 region has 15 residues. Germline V gives CDR1 LNHDA, CDR2 SQIVND (reference sequence). The V and J ends lost 9 bases and 0 bases respectively, with 17 bases between them. The CDR3: CASQDTLPMNTEAFF. The covered CDR3 bases are TGTGCCAGCCAAGACACACTGCCCATGAACACTGAA.

In this sample, this clone turned up many times. The CDR3 extends 3 residues past the end of the read, so its final part is completed from the germline J gene. The chain recombines TRBV30 with TRBJ1-6, with 7 bases lining up with TRBD1. The V gene's germline CDR1 is GTSNPN and CDR2 SVGIG (reference sequence). The CDR3 is 12 amino acids. Trimming at V came to 5 bases and at J to 6 bases, leaving 1 base not matched to a gene. The CDR3 DNA, read in part, is TGTGCCTGGGGACAGGTTAATTCACCC. This gives the protein CAWGQVNSP. In full, the CDR3 reads CAWGQVNSPLHF.

This clone was seen ten or more times. The DNA ends 3 residues before the CDR3 does, and the rest of the CDR3 is filled in from the germline J gene. The chain uses TRBV6-4 and TRBJ2-1; no clear D. Germline loops: CDR1 MRHNA, CDR2 SNTAGT. V shed 4 bases and J shed 8 bases, with 15 bases lying between them. The CDR3 consists of 14 residues. Incomplete CDR3 DNA: TGTGCCAGCAGTGTAGACGCCCGACGGGATGAG. Its protein product is CASSVDARRDE. The CDR3, in full, reads CASSVDARRDEQFF.

This clone was seen at least ten times. The CDR3 end lies 3 residues beyond the end of the read and is filled in from the germline J gene. V usage is TRBV7-6 and J usage is TRBJ1-1; D is possibly TRBD1 (6 bases). The CDR3 spans 15 residues. Germline CDR1 SGHVS, CDR2 FNYEAQ. V was cut by 3 bases and J by 5 bases, with 16 bases left in between. The sequenced part of the CDR3 DNA is TGTGCCAGCAGCTTCCTACAGGGTAGAGAAACTGAA. The encoded protein is CASSFLQGRETE. The whole CDR3 is CASSFLQGRETEAFF. The whole variable domain, filled in from reference TRBV7-6 and TRBJ1-1, reads GAGVSQSPRYKVTKRGQDVALRCDPISGHVSLYWYRQALGQGPEFLTYFNYEAQQDKSGLPNDRFSAERPEGSISTLTIQRTEQRDSAMYRCASSFLQGRETEAFFGQGTRLTVV.

Ten or more counts support this clone. Sequencing ends 3 residues short of the CDR3 end; the germline J gene provides the rest. The rearrangement uses TRBV20-1 and TRBJ2-5; weak D call: TRBD2 (5 bases). V lost 1 base and J lost 3, with 9 bases in between. CDR1 DFQATT and CDR2 SNEGSKA come from the germline V gene (reference sequence). The CDR3 contains 13 residues. The DNA read from the CDR3 is TGCAGTGCTAGAGTGGCTAGCAAAGAGACC. Amino acids: CSARVASKET. The whole CDR3 sequence is CSARVASKETQYF.

This clone was detected many times. Read data end 3 residues before the CDR3 end; the end is taken from the germline J gene. The rearrangement links TRBV20-1 to TRBJ1-6, with D possibly being TRBD1 (6 bases). Germline CDR1 reads DFQATT; CDR2 reads SNEGSKA (reference sequence). This CDR3 has 15 residues. Trimming stripped 6 bases from V and 9 bases from J, with 21 bases between. The covered CDR3 bases are TGCAGTGCCCCCCGGTTCACGGGGGGCAGTTCACCC. Translation gives CSAPRFTGGSSP. The CDR3 in full is CSAPRFTGGSSPLHF.

This clone was counted many times. Coverage ceases 3 residues before the CDR3 finishes, and the germline J gene fills in the end. The gene calls are TRBV28 and TRBJ1-2, with D unresolved. The CDR3 consists of 12 residues. V dropped 4 bases and J dropped 4 bases, with 7 bases sitting between them. From germline, CDR1 is MDHEN and CDR2 SYDVKM. Incomplete CDR3 DNA: TGTGCCAGCAGTTCCCCCCTCTATGGC. Its translation is CASSSPLYG. The CDR3 reads in full as CASSSPLYGYTF.

This clone was counted at least ten times. The CDR3 goes on 3 residues after the read ends, and that part is filled in from the germline J gene. This chain connects TRBV4-2 to TRBJ2-1; TRBD2 agrees at 10 bases. Germline CDR1 LGHNA, CDR2 YNFKEQ. Losses at the gene ends were 3 bases for V and 4 bases for J; bases not matched to a gene: 6. The CDR3 has 16 amino acids. The CDR3 DNA, read in part, is TGTGCCAGCAGCCACAGCGGGGGGGGGATTTACAATGAG. Its translation: CASSHSGGGIYNE. In full, the CDR3 is CASSHSGGGIYNEQFF.

In this sample, this clone turned up many times. The DNA ends 3 residues before the CDR3 does, and the rest of the CDR3 is filled in from the germline J gene. The rearrangement uses TRBV19 and TRBJ1-6; D not certain. The germline CDR1 and CDR2 sequences are LNHDA and SQIVND (reference sequence). CDR3 length: 13 amino acids. V was pared by 10 bases and J by 5 bases, with 12 bases between. The CDR3: CATTTRHNSPLHF. The part of the CDR3 DNA that was read is TGTGCCACCACGACACGACATAATTCACCC.

This clone showed up many times. Sequencing ends 3 residues short of the CDR3 end; the germline J gene provides the rest. The chain uses TRBV11-2 and TRBJ2-7; D ambiguous. This CDR3 contains 11 residues. CDR1 and CDR2 from the germline V gene are SGHAT and FQNNGV. The V and J ends lost 4 bases and 3 bases respectively, with 4 bases between them. The covered CDR3 bases are TGTGCCAGCAGCTCCATCTACGAG. This gives the protein CASSSIYE. In full, the CDR3 reads CASSSIYEQYF.

This clone came up many times. CDR3 bases read: TGTGCCAGCAGAACAGGTGAGACCTACGAG. It yields the protein CASRTGETYE. In full, the CDR3 reads CASRTGETYEQYF. The chain employs TRBV28 and TRBJ2-7; D possibly corresponds to TRBD1 (5 bases). The read terminates 3 residues before the CDR3 end, so the remaining end is supplied by the germline J gene. This CDR3 has 13 amino acids. Trimming took off 6 bases at V and 2 bases at J, with 11 bases between the two ends. Germline V CDR1 and CDR2: MDHEN, SYDVKM.

Many counts were recorded for this clone. The CDR3 end is not reached by the read, which stops 3 residues before it; the germline J gene fills it in. V usage is TRBV6-1 and J usage is TRBJ2-7; 7 nucleotides match TRBD2. Germline CDR1 and CDR2: MNHNS and SASEGT. Trimming took 4 bases from V and 2 from J; bases not matched to a gene: 8. The CDR3 has 15 amino acids. CDR3 DNA, as far as it was read: TGTGCCAGCAGTGGGGGGGGAGGAGATCCCTACGAG. It translates to CASSGGGGDPYE. In full, the CDR3 reads CASSGGGGDPYEQYF.

This clone was seen ten or more times. CDR3 DNA (partial): TGTGCCTGGAGTTCATATGGGACACTCCAAGAGACC. Amino acid sequence: CAWSSYGTLQET. The full CDR3 is CAWSSYGTLQETQYF. The V gene is TRBV30, the J gene TRBJ2-5; D is possibly TRBD1 (6 bases). The CDR3 is cut off 3 residues early in the read; its end comes from the germline J gene. This CDR3 region has 15 residues. Trimming shortened V by 2 bases and J by 1 base, and 14 bases separated the two germline ends. Germline CDR1 is GTSNPN and CDR2 is SVGIG (reference sequence).

This clone has a count of ten or more. The read terminates 3 residues ahead of where the CDR3 ends, so the germline J gene completes it. The same CDR3 is also encoded by other DNA sequences in this sample. V gene TRBV5-1 combines with J gene TRBJ1-6; no definite D call. Germline values: CDR1 SGHRS, CDR2 YFSETQ. This CDR3 comprises 16 residues. The V end was cut by 2 bases, the J end by 8 bases, with 17 bases between. Partial CDR3 DNA: TGCGCCAGCAGCTTCGATCGGGGAAGCGGAGATTCACCC. As protein: CASSFDRGSGDSP. The entire CDR3 sequence reads CASSFDRGSGDSPLHF.

This clone was picked up many times. Sequencing ends 3 residues short of the CDR3 end; the germline J gene provides the rest. The chain couples TRBV10-3 to TRBJ2-2, with 13 positions matching TRBD2. V shed 7 bases and J 4 bases; nucleotides not matched to a gene: 12. The V gene's germline CDR1 is ENHRY and CDR2 SYGVKD. There are 18 residues in the CDR3. CDR3 bases read: TGTGCCATCAATCAACCACTAGCGGGGGGGCGTATCACCGGGGAG. It specifies CAINQPLAGGRITGE. The full CDR3 is CAINQPLAGGRITGELFF.

This clone appeared many times. The CDR3 end falls 3 residues outside the read, so it is completed with the germline J gene. The rearrangement uses TRBV29-1 and TRBJ2-3, with 12 bases fitting TRBD2. The CDR3 covers 16 residues. Losses at the gene ends were 3 bases for V and 6 bases for J; bases not matched to a gene: 10. CDR1 and CDR2 (germline): SQVTM, ANQGSEA. This chain's CDR3 is CSVDSWTSGKGDTQYF. Partial CDR3 DNA: TGCAGCGTTGACTCCTGGACTAGCGGGAAGGGGGATACG.